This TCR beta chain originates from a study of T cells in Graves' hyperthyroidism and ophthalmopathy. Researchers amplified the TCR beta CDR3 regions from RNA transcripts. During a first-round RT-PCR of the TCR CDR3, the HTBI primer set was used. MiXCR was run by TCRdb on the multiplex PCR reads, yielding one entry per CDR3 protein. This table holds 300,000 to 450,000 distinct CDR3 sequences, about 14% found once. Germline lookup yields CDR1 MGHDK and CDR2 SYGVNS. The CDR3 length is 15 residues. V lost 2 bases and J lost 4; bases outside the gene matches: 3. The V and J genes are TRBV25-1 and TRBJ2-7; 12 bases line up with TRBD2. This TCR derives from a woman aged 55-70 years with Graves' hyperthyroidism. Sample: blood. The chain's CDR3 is CASSEPGTSGYEQYF. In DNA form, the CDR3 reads TGTGCCAGCAGTGAACCAGGGACTAGCGGGTACGAGCAGTACTTC.